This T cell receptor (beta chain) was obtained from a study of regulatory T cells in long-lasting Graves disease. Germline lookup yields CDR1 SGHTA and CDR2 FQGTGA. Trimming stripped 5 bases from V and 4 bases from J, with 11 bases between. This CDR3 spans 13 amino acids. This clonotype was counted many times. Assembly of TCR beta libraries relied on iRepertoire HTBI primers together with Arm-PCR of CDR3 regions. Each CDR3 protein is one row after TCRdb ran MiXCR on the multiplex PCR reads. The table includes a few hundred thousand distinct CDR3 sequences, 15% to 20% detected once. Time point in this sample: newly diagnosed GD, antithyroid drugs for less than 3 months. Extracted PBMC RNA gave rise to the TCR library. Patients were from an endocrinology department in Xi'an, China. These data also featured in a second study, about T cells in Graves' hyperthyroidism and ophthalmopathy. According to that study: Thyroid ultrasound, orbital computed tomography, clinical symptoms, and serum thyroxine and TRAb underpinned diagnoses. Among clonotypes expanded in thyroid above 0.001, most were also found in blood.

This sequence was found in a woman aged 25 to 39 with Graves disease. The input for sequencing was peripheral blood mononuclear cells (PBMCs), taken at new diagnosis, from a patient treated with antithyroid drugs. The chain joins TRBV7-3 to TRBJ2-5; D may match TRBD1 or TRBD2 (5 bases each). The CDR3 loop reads CASSPGTRETQYF. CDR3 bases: TGTGCCAGCAGCCCGGGGACCCGAGAGACCCAGTACTTC.